Shown below are 3 T cell receptor beta chains from a single sample sequenced in a study of CD8+ T cells in alopecia areata listed by TCRdb under 2018. Reading the label with the study, this specimen's treatment or condition is: oral pan-JAK inhibitor, 5-10 mg twice daily. Libraries were built with the immunoSEQ multiplex PCR assay. RNA was extracted from all samples and reverse transcribed into cDNA as template for TCR sequencing. The source is immuneACCESS, and TCRdb retained only in-frame sequences with V and J called. Part of the clones is not carried over; for the studies checked, unresolved V genes explain less than half of this, and the remainder is unexplained. Counted in this sample were roughly 92,000 clones; about three quarters of them appeared once. Of the sample, roughly 17% falls within the top ten clones. The sample here was CD8+ T cells sorted from blood, taken at week 44, from a patient treated with tofacitinib. The source of these receptors is a human donor with alopecia areata.

This chain connects TRBV19 to TRBJ2-1; the D is unclear. The CDR3 spans 12 residues. The germline CDR1 and CDR2 sequences are LNHDA and SQIVND (reference sequence). Trimming shortened V by 3 bases and J by 2 bases, and 2 bases separated the two germline ends. CDR3 protein: CASSMTYNEQFF. The CDR3 DNA reads as TGTGCCAGTAGTATGACCTACAATGAGCAGTTCTTC.

V is TRBV4-3 and J is TRBJ2-4; D is unclear. V lost 1 base to trimming and J lost 0 bases, with 7 bases between them. From germline, CDR1 is LGHNA and CDR2 YSLEER. The CDR3 covers 15 residues. The CDR3 DNA sequence: TGCGCCAGCAGCCAAGGGAGTGGAGCCAAAAACATTCAGTACTTC. Translating it yields CASSQGSGAKNIQYF.

The rearrangement uses TRBV4-3 and TRBJ2-6, with unresolved D. There are 15 residues in the CDR3. The germline V gene has CDR1 LGHNA and CDR2 YSLEER. V was clipped by 0 bases and J by 0 bases, with 3 bases between them. This CDR3 reads CASSQDSSGANVLTF. The CDR3 coding sequence is TGCGCCAGCAGCCAAGACAGCTCTGGGGCCAACGTCCTGACTTTC.